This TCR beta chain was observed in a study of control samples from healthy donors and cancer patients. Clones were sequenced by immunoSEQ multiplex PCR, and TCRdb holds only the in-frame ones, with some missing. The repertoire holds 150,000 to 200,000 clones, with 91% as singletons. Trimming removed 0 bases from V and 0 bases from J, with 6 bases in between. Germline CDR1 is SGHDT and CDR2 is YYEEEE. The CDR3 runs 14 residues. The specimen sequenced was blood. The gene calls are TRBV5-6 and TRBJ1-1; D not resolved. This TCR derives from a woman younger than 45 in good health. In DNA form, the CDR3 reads TGTGCCAGCAGCTTGGGGGAAATGAACACTGAAGCTTTCTTT. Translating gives CASSLGEMNTEAFF.